This T cell receptor beta chain was captured in a study of cytomegalovirus exposure and HLA in healthy donors. PCR involved 60 Vbeta and 13 Jbeta primers. The assay was immunoSEQ multiplex PCR, and TCRdb's table has in-frame clones only and misses some. The sample gives roughly 120,000 clones, around 73% of which show up once; 5.4% is in the top ten. The V end was cut by 8 bases, the J end by 6 bases, with 19 bases between. This CDR3 is 15 amino acids long. The germline CDR1 and CDR2 sequences are SNHLY and FYNNEI. The clonotype originates from a woman aged 25 to 39 in good health and CMV-seropositive. This chain links TRBV2 with TRBJ2-2; the D is unclear. Sequencing was performed on PBMCs. CDR3 in amino acids: CASDRGVGAPGELFF. CDR3 in DNA: TGTGCCAGCGACCGCGGAGTCGGCGCGCCCGGGGAGCTGTTTTTT.